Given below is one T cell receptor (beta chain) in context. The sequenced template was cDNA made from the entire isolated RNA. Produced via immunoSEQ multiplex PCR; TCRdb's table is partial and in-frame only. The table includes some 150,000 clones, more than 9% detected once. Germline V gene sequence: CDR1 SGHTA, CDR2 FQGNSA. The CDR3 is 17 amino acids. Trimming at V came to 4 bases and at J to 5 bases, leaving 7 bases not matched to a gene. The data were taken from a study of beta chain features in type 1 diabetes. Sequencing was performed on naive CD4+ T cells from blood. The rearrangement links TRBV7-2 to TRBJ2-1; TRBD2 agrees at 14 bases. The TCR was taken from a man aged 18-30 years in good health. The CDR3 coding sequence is TGTGCCAGCAGCTCGACGAGACTAGCGGGGGGGAACAATGAGCAGTTCTTC. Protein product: CASSSTRLAGGNNEQFF. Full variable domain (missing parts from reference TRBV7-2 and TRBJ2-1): GAGVSQSPSNKVTEKGKDVELRCDPISGHTALYWYRQSLGQGLEFLIYFQGNSAPDKSGLPSDRFSAERTGGSVSTLTIQRTQQEDSAVYLCASSSTRLAGGNNEQFFGPGTRLTVL.